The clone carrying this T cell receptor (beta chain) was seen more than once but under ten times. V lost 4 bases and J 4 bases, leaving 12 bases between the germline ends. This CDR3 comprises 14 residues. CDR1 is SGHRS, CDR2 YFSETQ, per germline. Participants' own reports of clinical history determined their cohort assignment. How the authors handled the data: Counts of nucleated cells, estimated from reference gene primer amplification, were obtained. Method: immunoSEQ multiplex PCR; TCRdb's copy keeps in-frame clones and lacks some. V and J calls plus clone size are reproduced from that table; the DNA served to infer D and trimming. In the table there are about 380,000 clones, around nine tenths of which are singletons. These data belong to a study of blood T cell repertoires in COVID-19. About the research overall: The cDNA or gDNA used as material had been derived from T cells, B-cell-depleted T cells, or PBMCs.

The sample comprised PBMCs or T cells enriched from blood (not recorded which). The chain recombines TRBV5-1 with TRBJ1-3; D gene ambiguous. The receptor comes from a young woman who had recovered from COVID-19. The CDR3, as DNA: TGCGCCAGCAGCCCGTCGTTCCCGGGAAACACCATATATTTT. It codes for CASSPSFPGNTIYF.